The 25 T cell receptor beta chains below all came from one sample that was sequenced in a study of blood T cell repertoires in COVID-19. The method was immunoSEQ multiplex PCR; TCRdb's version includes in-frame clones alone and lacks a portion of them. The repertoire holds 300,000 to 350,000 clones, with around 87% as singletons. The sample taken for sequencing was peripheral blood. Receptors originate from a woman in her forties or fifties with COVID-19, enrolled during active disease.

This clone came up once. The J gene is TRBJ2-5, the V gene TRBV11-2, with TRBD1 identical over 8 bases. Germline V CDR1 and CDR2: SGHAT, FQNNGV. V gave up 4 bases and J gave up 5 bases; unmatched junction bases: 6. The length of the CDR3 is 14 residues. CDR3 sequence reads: CASSYKRTGETQYF. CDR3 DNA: TGTGCCAGCAGCTACAAGAGGACAGGGGAGACCCAGTACTTC.

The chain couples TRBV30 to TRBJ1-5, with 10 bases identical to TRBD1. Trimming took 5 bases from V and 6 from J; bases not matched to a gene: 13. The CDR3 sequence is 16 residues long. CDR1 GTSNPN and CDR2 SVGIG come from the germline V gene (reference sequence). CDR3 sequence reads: CAWADRGLPRGQPQHF. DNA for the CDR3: TGTGCCTGGGCCGACAGGGGGCTCCCCCGAGGTCAGCCCCAGCATTTT.

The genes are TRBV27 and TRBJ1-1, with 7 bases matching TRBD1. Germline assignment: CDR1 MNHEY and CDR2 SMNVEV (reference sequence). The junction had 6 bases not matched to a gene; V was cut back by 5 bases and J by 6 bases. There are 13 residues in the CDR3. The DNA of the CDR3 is TGTGCCAGCAGTCCCGGGACAGCGCCTGAAGCTTTCTTT. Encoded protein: CASSPGTAPEAFF.

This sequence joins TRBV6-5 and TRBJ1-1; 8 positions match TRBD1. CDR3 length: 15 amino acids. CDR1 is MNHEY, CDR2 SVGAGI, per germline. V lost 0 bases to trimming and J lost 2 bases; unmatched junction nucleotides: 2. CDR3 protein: CASSYSTGANTEAFF. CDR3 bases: TGTGCCAGCAGTTACTCGACAGGGGCAAACACTGAAGCTTTCTTT.

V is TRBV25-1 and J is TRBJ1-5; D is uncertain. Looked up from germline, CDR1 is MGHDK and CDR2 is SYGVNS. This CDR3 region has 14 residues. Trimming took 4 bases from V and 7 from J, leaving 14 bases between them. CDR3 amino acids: CASSAPGSEQPQHF. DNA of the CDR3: TGTGCCAGCAGTGCACCCGGGTCGGAACAGCCCCAGCATTTT.

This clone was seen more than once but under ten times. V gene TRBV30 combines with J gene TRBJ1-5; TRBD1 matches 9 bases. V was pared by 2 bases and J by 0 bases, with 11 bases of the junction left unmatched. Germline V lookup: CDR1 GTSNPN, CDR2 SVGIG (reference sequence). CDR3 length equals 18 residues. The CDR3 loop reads CAWSRDRGNGYSNQPQHF. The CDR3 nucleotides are TGTGCCTGGAGTCGAGACAGGGGGAATGGTTATAGCAATCAGCCCCAGCATTTT. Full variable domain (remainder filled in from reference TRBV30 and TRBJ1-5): SQTIHQWPATLVQPVGSPLSLECTVEGTSNPNLYWYRQAAGRGLQLLFYSVGIGQISSEVPQNLSASRPQDRQFILSSKKLLLSDSGFYLCAWSRDRGNGYSNQPQHFGDGTRLSIL.

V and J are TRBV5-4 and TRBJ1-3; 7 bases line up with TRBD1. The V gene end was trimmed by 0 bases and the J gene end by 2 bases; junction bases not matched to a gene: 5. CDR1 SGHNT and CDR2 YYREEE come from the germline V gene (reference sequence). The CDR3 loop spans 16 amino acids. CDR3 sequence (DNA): TGTGCCAGCAGCTTGGCCGGAGGGGGCACTGGAAACACCATATATTTT. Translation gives CASSLAGGGTGNTIYF.

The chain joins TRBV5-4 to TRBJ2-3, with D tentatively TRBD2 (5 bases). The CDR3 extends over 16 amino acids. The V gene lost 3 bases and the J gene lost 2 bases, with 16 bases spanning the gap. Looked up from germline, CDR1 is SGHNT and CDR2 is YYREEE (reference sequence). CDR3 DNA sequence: TGTGCCAGCAGCTCCAGACGTGCGGGCTTCACAGATACGCAGTATTTT. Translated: CASSSRRAGFTDTQYF. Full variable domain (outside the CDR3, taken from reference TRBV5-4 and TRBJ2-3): ETGVTQSPTHLIKTRGQQVTLRCSSQSGHNTVSWYQQALGQGPQFIFQYYREEENGRGNFPPRFSGLQFPNYSSELNVNALELDDSALYLCASSSRRAGFTDTQYFGPGTRLTVL.

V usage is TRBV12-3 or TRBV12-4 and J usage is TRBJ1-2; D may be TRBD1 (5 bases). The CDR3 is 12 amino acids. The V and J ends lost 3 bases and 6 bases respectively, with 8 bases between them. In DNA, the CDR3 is TGTGCCAGCAGTTTCGGGGGGGATGGCTACACCTTC. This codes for CASSFGGDGYTF.

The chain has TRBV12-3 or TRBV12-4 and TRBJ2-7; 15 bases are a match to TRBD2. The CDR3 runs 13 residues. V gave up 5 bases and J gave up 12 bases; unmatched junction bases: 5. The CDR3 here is CASSLGTSGRLYF. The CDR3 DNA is TGTGCCAGCAGTCTGGGGACTAGCGGGAGGTTGTACTTC.

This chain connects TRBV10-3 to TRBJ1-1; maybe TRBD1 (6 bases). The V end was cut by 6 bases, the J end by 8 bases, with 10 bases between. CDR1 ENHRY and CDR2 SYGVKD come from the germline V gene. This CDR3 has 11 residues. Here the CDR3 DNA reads TGTGCCATCAGGGGGGCTCGCGAAGCTTTCTTT. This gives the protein CAIRGAREAFF.

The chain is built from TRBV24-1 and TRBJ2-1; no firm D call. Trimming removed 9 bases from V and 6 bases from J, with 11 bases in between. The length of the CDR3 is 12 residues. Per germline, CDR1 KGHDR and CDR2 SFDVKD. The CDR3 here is CATGEPGNEQFF. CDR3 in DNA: TGTGCCACCGGCGAACCGGGCAATGAGCAGTTCTTC.

The CDR3 coding sequence is TGTGCCAGCAGCTCTCTAGCGGGAGGATTGAATGAGCAGTTCTTC. Its protein is CASSSLAGGLNEQFF. The rearrangement links TRBV7-3 to TRBJ2-1, with 11 bases aligning to TRBD2. The CDR3 length is 15 residues. Germline CDR1 reads SGHTA; CDR2 reads FQGTGA. J was trimmed by 7 bases and V by 4 bases; bases with no gene match: 6.

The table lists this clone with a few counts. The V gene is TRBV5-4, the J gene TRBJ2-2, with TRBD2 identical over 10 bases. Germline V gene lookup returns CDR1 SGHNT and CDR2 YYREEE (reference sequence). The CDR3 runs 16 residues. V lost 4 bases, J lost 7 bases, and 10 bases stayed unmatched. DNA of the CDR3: TGTGCCAGCAGCAGAGTTCTAGCGGGAGTTGGCGGGGAGCTGTTTTTT. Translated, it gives CASSRVLAGVGGELFF.

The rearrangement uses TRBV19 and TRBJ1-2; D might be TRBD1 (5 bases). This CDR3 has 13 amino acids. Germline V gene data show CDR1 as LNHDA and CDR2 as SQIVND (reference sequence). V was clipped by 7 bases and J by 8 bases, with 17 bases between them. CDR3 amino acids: CASNAGSSRGYTF. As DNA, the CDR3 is TGTGCCAGTAACGCAGGGTCCTCACGGGGCTACACCTTC.

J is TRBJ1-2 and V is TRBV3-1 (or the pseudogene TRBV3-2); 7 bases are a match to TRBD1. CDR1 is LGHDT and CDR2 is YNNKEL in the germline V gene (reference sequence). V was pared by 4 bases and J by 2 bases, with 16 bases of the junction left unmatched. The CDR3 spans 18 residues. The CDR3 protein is CASSPILGQEDQNYGYTF. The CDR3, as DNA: TGTGCCAGCAGCCCTATCCTCGGACAGGAGGACCAAAACTATGGCTACACCTTC.

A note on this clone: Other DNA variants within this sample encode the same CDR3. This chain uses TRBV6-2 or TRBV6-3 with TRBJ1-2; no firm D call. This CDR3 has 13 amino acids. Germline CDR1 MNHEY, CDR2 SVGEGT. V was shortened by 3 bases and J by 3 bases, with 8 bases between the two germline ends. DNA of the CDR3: TGTGCCAGCAGTTATGGGCGAGACTATGGCTACACCTTC. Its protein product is CASSYGRDYGYTF.

CDR3 region: CASSRGQGDEQYF. The DNA for the CDR3 is TGCGCCAGCAGCAGGGGACAGGGAGACGAGCAGTACTTC. This rearrangement joins TRBV5-1 to TRBJ2-7, with TRBD1 matching 9 bases. Germline lookup yields CDR1 SGHRS and CDR2 YFSETQ. V trimming: 4 bases; J trimming: 5 bases; junction bases outside the gene matches: 4. The CDR3 length is 13 residues.

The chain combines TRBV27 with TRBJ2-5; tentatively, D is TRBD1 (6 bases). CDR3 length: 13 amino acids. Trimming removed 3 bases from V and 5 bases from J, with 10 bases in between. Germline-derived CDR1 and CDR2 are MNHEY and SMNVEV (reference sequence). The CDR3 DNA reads TGTGCCAGCAGTTTCCGGACAGCGGAGACCCAGTACTTC. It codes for CASSFRTAETQYF.

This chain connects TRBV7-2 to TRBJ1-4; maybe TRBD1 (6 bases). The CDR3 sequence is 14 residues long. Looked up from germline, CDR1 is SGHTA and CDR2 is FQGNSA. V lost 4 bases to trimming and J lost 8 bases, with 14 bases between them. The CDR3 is CASSSTGTDEKLFF. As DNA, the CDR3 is TGTGCCAGCAGCTCCACAGGGACGGACGAAAAACTGTTTTTT.

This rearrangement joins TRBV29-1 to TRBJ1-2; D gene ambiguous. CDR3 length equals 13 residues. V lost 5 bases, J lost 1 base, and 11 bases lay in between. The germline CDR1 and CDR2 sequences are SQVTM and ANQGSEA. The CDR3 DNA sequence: TGCAGCGTTTCATCAGGTTATAACTATGGCTACACCTTC. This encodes CSVSSGYNYGYTF.

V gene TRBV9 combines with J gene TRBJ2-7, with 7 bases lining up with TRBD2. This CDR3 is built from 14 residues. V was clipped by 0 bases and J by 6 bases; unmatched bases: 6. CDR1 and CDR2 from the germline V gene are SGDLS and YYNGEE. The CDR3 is CASSVVAGEGEQYF. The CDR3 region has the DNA TGTGCCAGCAGCGTAGTTGCGGGAGAGGGCGAGCAGTACTTC.

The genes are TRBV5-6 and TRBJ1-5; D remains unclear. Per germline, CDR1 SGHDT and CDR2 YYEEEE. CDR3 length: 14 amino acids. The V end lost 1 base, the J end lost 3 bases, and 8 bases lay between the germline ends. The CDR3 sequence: CASSLSGINQPQHF. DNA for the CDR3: TGTGCCAGCAGCTTGTCCGGGATCAATCAGCCCCAGCATTTT.

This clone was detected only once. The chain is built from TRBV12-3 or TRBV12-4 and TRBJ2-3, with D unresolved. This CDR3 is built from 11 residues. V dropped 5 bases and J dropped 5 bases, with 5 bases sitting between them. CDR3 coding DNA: TGTGCCAGCAGTCAGGTAGATACGCAGTATTTT. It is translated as CASSQVDTQYF.

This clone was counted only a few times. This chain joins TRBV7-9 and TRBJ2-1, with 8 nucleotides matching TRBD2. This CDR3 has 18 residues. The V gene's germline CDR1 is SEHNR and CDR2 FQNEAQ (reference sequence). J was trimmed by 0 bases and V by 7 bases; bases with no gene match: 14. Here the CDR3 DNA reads TGTGCCAGCATCGCGCGGGCGGGAGGCAGTAGCTCCTACAATGAGCAGTTCTTC. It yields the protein CASIARAGGSSSYNEQFF.